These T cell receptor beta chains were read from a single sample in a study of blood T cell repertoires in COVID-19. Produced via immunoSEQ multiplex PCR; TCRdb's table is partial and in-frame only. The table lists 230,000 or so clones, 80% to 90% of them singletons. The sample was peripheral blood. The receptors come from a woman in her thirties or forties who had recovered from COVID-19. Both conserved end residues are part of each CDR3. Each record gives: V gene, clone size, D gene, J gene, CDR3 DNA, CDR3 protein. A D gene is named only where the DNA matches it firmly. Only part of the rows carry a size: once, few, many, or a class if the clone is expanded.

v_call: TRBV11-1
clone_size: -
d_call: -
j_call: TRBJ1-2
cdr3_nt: TGTGCCAGCAGCTTAAAGAGGGATACGGGCTACACCTTC
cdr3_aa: CASSLKRDTGYTF

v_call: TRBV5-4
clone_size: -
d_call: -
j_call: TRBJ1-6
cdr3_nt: TGTGCCAGCAGCTTGGGGACAGAAAATTCACCCCTCCACTTT
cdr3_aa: CASSLGTENSPLHF

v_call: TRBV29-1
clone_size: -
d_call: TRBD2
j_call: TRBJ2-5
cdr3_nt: TGCAGCGTTACCGGGACTAGCGGGAGTCTCCAAGAGACCCAGTACTTC
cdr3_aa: CSVTGTSGSLQETQYF

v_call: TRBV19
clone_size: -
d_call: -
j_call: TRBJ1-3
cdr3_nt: TGTGCCAGTAGTCCCTCGTTACTGGTGTCTGGAAACACCATATATTTT
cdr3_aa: CASSPSLLVSGNTIYF

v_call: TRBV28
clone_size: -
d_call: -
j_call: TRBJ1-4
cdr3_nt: TGTGCCAGCAATGGCGGGGGGAATGAAAAACTGTTTTTT
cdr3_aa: CASNGGGNEKLFF

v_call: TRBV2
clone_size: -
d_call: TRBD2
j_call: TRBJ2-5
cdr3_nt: TGTGCCAGCGCTCGGGGTCCCGGACTAGCGGGTGGGGAGACCCAGTACTTC
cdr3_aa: CASARGPGLAGGETQYF

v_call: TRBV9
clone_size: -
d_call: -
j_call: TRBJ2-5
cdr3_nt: TGTGCCAGCAGCGTAGATATGAGAATTCAGACCCAGTACTTC
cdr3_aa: CASSVDMRIQTQYF

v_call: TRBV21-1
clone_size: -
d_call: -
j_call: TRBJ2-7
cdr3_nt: TGTGCCAGCAGCAAAGTTGGCTTAGACAGCTACTACGAGCAGTACTTC
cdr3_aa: CASSKVGLDSYYEQYF

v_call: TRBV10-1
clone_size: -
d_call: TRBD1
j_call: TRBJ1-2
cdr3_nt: TGCGCCAGCAGCCGGGGACAGGACGATGGCTACACCTTC
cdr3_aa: CASSRGQDDGYTF

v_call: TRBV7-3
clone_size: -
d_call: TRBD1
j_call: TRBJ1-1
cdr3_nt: TGTGCCAGCAGCCCCGGGACAGCTAACACTGAAGCTTTCTTT
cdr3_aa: CASSPGTANTEAFF

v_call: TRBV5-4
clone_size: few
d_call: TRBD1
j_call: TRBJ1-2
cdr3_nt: TGTGCCAGCAGCTGGGACAGAGGGGACTTCGGCTTC
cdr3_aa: CASSWDRGDFGF

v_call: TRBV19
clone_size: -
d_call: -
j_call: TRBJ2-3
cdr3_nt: TGTGCCAGTAGTGGCCGCACAGATACGCAGTATTTT
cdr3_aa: CASSGRTDTQYF

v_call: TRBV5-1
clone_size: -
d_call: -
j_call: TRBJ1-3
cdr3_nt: TGCGCCAGCAGTCCATCCTCTGGAAACACCATATATTTT
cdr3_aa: CASSPSSGNTIYF

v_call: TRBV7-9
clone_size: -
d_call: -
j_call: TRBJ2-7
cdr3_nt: TGTGCCAGCAGCTTCAGATACGAGCAGTACTTC
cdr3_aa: CASSFRYEQYF

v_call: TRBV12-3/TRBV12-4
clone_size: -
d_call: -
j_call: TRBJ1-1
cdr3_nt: TGTGCCAGCAGTTTTGTCCTTTCTGAAGCTTTCTTT
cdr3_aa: CASSFVLSEAFF

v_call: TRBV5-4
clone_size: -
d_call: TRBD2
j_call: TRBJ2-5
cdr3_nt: TGTGCCAGCAGCAACGCCGGGACTAGTAAGGCTAAGTACTTC
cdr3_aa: CASSNAGTSKAKYF

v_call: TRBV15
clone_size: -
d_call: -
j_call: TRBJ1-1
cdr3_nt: TGTGCCACCAGCAGGCCTCCACTTAACACTGAAGCTTTCTTT
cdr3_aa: CATSRPPLNTEAFF

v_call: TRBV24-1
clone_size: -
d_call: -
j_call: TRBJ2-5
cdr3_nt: TGTGCCACCAGTGAAAAAACAGGACCGGTACTTGAGACCCAGTACTTC
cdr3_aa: CATSEKTGPVLETQYF

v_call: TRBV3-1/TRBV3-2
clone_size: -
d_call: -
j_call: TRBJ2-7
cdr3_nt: TGTGCCAGCAGCCAAGGGAACGGGGGAGCCCTTTACTTC
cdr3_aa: CASSQGNGGALYF

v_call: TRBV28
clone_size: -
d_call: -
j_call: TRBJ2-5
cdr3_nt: TGTGCCAGCAGTTTCGTTAGCGCTACGGAGACCCAGTACTTC
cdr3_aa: CASSFVSATETQYF

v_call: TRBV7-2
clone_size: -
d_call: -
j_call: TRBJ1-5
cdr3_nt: TGTGCCAGCAGCAGCGGACAGTCCTCAGTCCAGCCCCAGCATTTT
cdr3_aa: CASSSGQSSVQPQHF

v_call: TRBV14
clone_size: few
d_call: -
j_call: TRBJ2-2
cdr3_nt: TGTGCCAGCAGCCACAGATACACCGGGGAGCTGTTTTTT
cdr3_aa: CASSHRYTGELFF

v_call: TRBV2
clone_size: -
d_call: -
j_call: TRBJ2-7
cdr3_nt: TGTGCCAGCAGTTACAGCTACGAGCAGTACTTC
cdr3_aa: CASSYSYEQYF

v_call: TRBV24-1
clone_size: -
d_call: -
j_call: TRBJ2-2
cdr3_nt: TGTGCCACCAGTCCCGGGGTCGGGGAGCTGTTTTTT
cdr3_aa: CATSPGVGELFF

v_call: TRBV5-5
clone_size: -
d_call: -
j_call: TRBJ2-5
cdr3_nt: TGTGCCAGCAGCGGAACAGGGTTATATCAAGAGACCCAGTACTTC
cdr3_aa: CASSGTGLYQETQYF

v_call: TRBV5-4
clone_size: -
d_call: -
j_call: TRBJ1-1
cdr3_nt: TGTGCCAGCAGCTTGGGTGGCAGGATAGAAACTGAAGCTTTCTTT
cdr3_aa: CASSLGGRIETEAFF

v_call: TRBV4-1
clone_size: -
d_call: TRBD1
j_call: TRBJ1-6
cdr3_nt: TGCGCCAGCAGCCAAGACAAGTGGACAGGGGGTTCACCCCTCCACTTT
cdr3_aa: CASSQDKWTGGSPLHF

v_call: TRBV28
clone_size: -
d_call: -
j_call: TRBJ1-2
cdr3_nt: TGTGCCAGCAGACCAGGGGAGTTGAGCTATGGCTACACCTTC
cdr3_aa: CASRPGELSYGYTF

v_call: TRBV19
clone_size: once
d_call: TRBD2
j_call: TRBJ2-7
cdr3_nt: TGTGCCAGTAGTTTTGATGGCGGGGGGGACTACGAGCAGTACTTC
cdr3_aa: CASSFDGGGDYEQYF

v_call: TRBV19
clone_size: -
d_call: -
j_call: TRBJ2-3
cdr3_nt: TGTGCCAGTAGTATAGGGGGAGAAGGCACAGATACGCAGTATTTT
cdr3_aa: CASSIGGEGTDTQYF

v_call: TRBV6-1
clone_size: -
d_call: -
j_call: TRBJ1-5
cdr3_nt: TGTGCCAGCAGTGAAGGGAGTTATAGCAATCAGCCCCAGCATTTT
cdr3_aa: CASSEGSYSNQPQHF

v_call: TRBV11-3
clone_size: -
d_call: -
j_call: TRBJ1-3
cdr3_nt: TGTGCCAGCAGTTACGACAGCGGAAACACCATATATTTT
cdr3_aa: CASSYDSGNTIYF

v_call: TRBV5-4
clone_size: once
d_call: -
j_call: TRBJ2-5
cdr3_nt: TGTGCCAGCAGCTTGAGGGGCGAAGAGACCCAGTACTTC
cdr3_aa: CASSLRGEETQYF

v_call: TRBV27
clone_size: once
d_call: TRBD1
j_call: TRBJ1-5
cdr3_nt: TGTGCCAGCAGCCAGACAGGGGGCGGACAGCCCCAGCATTTT
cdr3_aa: CASSQTGGGQPQHF

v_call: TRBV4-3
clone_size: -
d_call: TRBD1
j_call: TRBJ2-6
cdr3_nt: TGCGCCAGCAGTCCAGGGGGATCTGGGGCCAACGTCCTGACTTTC
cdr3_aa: CASSPGGSGANVLTF

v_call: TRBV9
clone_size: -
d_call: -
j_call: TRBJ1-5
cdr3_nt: TGTGCCAGCAGCCCCCGACAGGGCAATCAGCCCCAGCATTTT
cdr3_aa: CASSPRQGNQPQHF

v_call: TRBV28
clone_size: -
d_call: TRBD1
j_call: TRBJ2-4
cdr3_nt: TGTGCCAGCAGTCCTCCGGGACAGGGCGGTCTAGCCAAAAACATTCAGTACTTC
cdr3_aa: CASSPPGQGGLAKNIQYF

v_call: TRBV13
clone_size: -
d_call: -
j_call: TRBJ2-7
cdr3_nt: TGTGCCAGCAGCCAGCCCCCTTTTCGGGGAGGCGAGCAGTACTTC
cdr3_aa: CASSQPPFRGGEQYF

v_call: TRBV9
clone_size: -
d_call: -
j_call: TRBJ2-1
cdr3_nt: TGTGCCAGCAGCGTAGCTAAGTACAGCTCCTACAATGAGCAGTTCTTC
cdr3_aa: CASSVAKYSSYNEQFF

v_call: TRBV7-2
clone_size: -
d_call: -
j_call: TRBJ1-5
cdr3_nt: TGTGCCAGCAGTCGACTCTTCAATCAGCCCCAGCATTTT
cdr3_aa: CASSRLFNQPQHF

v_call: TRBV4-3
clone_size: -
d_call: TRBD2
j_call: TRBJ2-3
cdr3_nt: TGCGCCAGCAGCCACCCGACTAGCGGGAGGTTATATACGCAGTATTTT
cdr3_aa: CASSHPTSGRLYTQYF

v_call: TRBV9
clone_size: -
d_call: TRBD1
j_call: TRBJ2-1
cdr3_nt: TGTGCCAGCAGCGTAGCTCTTGCAGGGGGCCTAAATGAGCAGTTCTTC
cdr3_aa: CASSVALAGGLNEQFF

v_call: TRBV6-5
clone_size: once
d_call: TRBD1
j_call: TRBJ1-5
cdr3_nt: TGTGCCAGCAGTTACGGACAGGGGGATGTTCAGCCCCAGCATTTT
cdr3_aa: CASSYGQGDVQPQHF

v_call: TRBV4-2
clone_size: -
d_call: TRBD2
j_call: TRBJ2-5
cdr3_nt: TGTGCCAGCAGCCAGTCCTCTAGCGGGGGGCCCCAAGAGACCCAGTACTTC
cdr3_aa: CASSQSSSGGPQETQYF

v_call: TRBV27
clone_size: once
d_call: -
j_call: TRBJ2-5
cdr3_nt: TGTGCCAGCAGTTTAGGCGTAGAGGGGACCCAGTACTTC
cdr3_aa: CASSLGVEGTQYF

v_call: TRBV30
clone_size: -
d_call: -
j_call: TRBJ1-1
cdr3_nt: TGTGCCTGGAGTGACAGGGAGATCTCTGAAGCTTTCTTT
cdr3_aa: CAWSDREISEAFF

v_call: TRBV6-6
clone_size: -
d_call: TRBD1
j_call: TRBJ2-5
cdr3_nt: TGTGCCAGCAGCCCACCCGGACAGGTCCAGACCCAGTACTTC
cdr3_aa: CASSPPGQVQTQYF

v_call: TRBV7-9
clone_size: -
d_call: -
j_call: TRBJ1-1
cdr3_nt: TGTGCCAGCAGCCTTGATGTGCGTTCGGGGGGGCATTGGACTGAAGCTTTCTTT
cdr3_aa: CASSLDVRSGGHWTEAFF

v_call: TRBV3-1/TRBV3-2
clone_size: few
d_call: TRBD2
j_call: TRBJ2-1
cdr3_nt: TGTGCCAGCATTCTTCCGGGAGGGAAATACAATGAGCAGTTCTTC
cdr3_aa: CASILPGGKYNEQFF